This T cell receptor (beta chain) is drawn from a study of blood T cell repertoires in COVID-19 (TCRdb year 2020). For context, the study as a whole: Samples covering the acute and convalescent phases of COVID-19 were provided by collaborators in the United States, Italy and Spain. The prospective study material was composed of cDNA or gDNA derived from T cells, B-cell-depleted T cells, or PBMCs. Subjects who had been exposed to COVID-19, were actively infected with it, or had recovered from it provided the deeply sampled blood TCRbeta repertoires that made up the dataset. The repertoires were made available in a free public database intended to serve as a resource for research on the immune response to SARS-CoV-2. Samples were obtained from the ongoing ImmuneRACE study (first 160 participants) and from 1,200 or so subjects provided by 6 global collaborators. Sample metadata almost always included a de-identified subject ID, COVID-19 status, age in years and sex. Where available, HLA class I and class II types were taken from metadata supplied by the sample provider and were not determined by assay-based typing.

The count of this clone is one. Its antigen is currently not known. No base quality information exists; no much larger clone differs at one position. The immunoSEQ Assay, a bias-controlled multiplex PCR, was used to amplify TCRbeta CDR3 regions from genomic DNA. Per the source publication's procedure: The number of nucleated cells in each sample was estimated by amplification of reference gene primers within the assay. Sequence reads were collapsed and filtered to measure the absolute abundance of every unique TCRbeta CDR3 rearrangement. For each sample, productive Simpson clonality was calculated by taking the square root of Simpson's diversity index across productive rearrangements. This is the immuneACCESS table as TCRdb keeps it, with only in-frame sequences that have V and J called. A part of the clones is gone; compared with another copy, unresolved V genes explain less than half, and the rest is unexplained. V, J and clone size are taken as reported in that table, and D and trimming were inferred from the DNA itself. This sample gives approximately 360,000 clones in total; roughly 90% of them show up just once. The ten largest clones add up to approximately 1% of the sample.

Paper-wide results and their limitations: How much clinical and demographic metadata was included differed by source and by participant, and the metadata was provided uncurated.

V was cut back by 4 bases and J by 3 bases, leaving a gap of 11 bases between them. CDR1 and CDR2, per the germline V gene, are SGHRS and YFSETQ. From the cysteine through the phenylalanine, the CDR3 covers 14 amino acids. CDR3 DNA is the only sequence kept; it has 42 bases, read in frame from the first base. Enrolling through a virtual design, the prospective study's participants ranged in age from roughly 18 to 95 years and lived across 24 United States geographic areas. Cohort assignment in the prospective study relied on participant-reported clinical history from a screening survey and a study questionnaire. Each participant in the prospective study had whole blood, serum and a nasopharyngeal or oropharyngeal swab collected by mobile phlebotomists. Participants in the prospective study had the option to provide additional blood draws and questionnaires over a roughly 2-month period. Blood samples from the prospective study were shipped frozen or at room temperature prior to DNA extraction.

Sequenced material: PBMCs or T cells enriched from blood (not recorded which). This sequence originates from a woman younger than 45 with acute COVID-19. The chain couples TRBV5-1 to TRBJ1-5, and the D gene may be TRBD1, 5 bases matching. CDR3 reads: CASSPTGFNQPQHF. Here is the DNA: TGCGCCAGCAGCCCAACAGGATTCAATCAGCCCCAGCATTTT.